Listed below are T cell receptor beta chains from one sample, sequenced in a study of regulatory T cells in long-lasting Graves disease. TCRdb redid the calling of the multiplex PCR reads with MiXCR, one entry per CDR3 protein. Of roughly 700,000 distinct CDR3 sequences listed, about 32% are singletons. The sample consisted of peripheral blood mononuclear cells (PBMCs), taken when the disease was refractory, from a patient treated with antithyroid drugs. The receptors were sampled from a female donor with Graves disease. CDR3s include the opening cysteine and the closing phenylalanine or tryptophan. The D gene is left open where the match is weak. Clone size is given for some rows only: seen once, a few or many times, or a class if the clone is expanded.

j_call d_call clone_size v_call cdr3_aa cdr3_nt
TRBJ1-2 . many TRBV28 CASSLQVSSNYGYTF TGTGCCAGCAGTTTACAGGTTTCATCTAACTATGGCTACACCTTC
TRBJ1-5 . . TRBV25-1 CASSEWGRDQPQHF TGTGCCAGCAGTGAATGGGGTCGGGATCAGCCCCAGCATTTT
TRBJ1-1 TRBD1 many TRBV20-1 CSAPGQGASEAFF TGCAGTGCCCCGGGACAGGGGGCATCTGAAGCTTTCTTT
TRBJ2-5 . . TRBV19 CASSIQGAGKETQYF TGTGCCAGTAGTATACAAGGCGCGGGGAAAGAGACCCAGTACTTC
TRBJ1-1 . . TRBV6-5 CASSYEGANTEAFF TGTGCCAGCAGTTACGAGGGCGCGAACACTGAAGCTTTCTTT
TRBJ1-4 . . TRBV3-1 CASSPCGKLFF TGTGCCAGCAGCCCCTGTGGAAAACTGTTTTTT
TRBJ2-2 TRBD2 . TRBV12-3/TRBV12-4 CASSSGLAGGSTGELFF TGTGCCAGCAGTTCGGGACTAGCGGGAGGATCCACCGGGGAGCTGTTTTTT
TRBJ2-3 . few TRBV28 CASSLYVWEQYF TGTGCCAGCAGTTTATACGTCTGGGAGCAGTATTTT
TRBJ2-7 TRBD2 many TRBV28 CASRPPRRASGSYEQYF TGTGCCAGCAGGCCCCCGAGGAGGGCTAGCGGGAGCTACGAGCAGTACTTC
TRBJ2-7 . few TRBV19 CASSIARLGEQYF TGTGCCAGTAGTATAGCCAGGCTCGGCGAGCAGTACTTC
TRBJ2-4 . . TRBV28 CASSHQGTKNIQYF TGTGCCAGCAGCCACCAGGGAACCAAAAACATTCAGTACTTC
TRBJ1-1 TRBD1 . TRBV9 CASSVDGGLQGATNMNTEAFF TGTGCCAGCAGCGTAGACGGGGGGTTACAGGGGGCGACCAACATGAACACTGAAGCTTTCTTT
TRBJ1-1 TRBD1 . TRBV10-3 CAISQGQGATEAFF TGTGCCATCAGCCAGGGACAGGGGGCCACTGAAGCTTTCTTT
TRBJ1-5 TRBD1 many TRBV12-3/TRBV12-4 CASSLGRGGDQPQHF TGTGCCAGCAGTTTGGGCAGGGGGGGAGATCAGCCCCAGCATTTT
TRBJ1-6 . . TRBV2 CAKSRDYNSPLHF TGTGCCAAATCCCGGGATTATAATTCACCCCTCCACTTT
TRBJ2-1 TRBD2 . TRBV12-3/TRBV12-4 CASSRLAGASSDEQFF TGTGCCAGCAGCCGACTAGCGGGGGCGAGTAGTGATGAGCAGTTCTTC
TRBJ1-5 . . TRBV29-1 CSVSGSNQPQHF TGCAGCGTTTCAGGTAGCAATCAGCCCCAGCATTTT
TRBJ1-1 . few TRBV20-1 CSARVGQINTEAFF TGCAGTGCTAGAGTAGGACAAATTAACACTGAAGCTTTCTTT
TRBJ1-1 . . TRBV18 CASSPLDGSNTEAFF TGTGCCAGCTCACCACTTGACGGGTCGAACACTGAAGCTTTCTTT
TRBJ1-6 . few TRBV20-1 CSARPLRDLHF TGCAGTGCACGACCCCTTCGGGACCTCCACTTT
TRBJ1-1 . once TRBV19 CASRDLQVNTEAFF TGTGCCAGTAGGGACCTACAAGTGAACACTGAAGCTTTCTTT
TRBJ1-1 . . TRBV6-2/TRBV6-3 CASSVGTHQNTEAFF TGTGCCAGCAGTGTTGGTACGCATCAGAACACTGAAGCTTTCTTT
TRBJ2-7 TRBD2 . TRBV10-1 CASSDGGGDRFYEQYF TGCGCCAGCAGTGACGGCGGGGGTGACCGATTCTACGAGCAGTACTTC
TRBJ2-2 . . TRBV11-2 CASRLPTGTGELFF TGTGCCAGCAGGCTTCCCACAGGGACCGGGGAGCTGTTTTTT
TRBJ1-5 . few TRBV6-2/TRBV6-3 CASSRQWYQPQHF TGTGCCAGCAGTCGACAGTGGTATCAGCCCCAGCATTTT
TRBJ2-7 TRBD1 many TRBV2 CASSEDRGVDEQYF TGTGCCAGCAGTGAAGACAGGGGAGTGGACGAGCAGTACTTC
TRBJ1-6 TRBD1 few TRBV7-9 CASSFSDRGGSPLHF TGTGCCAGCAGCTTTTCGGACAGGGGAGGTTCACCCCTCCACTTT
TRBJ1-5 . many TRBV7-2 CASSPTPDEALRSNQPQHF TGTGCCAGCAGCCCCACGCCAGACGAGGCACTTCGAAGCAATCAGCCCCAGCATTTT
TRBJ1-3 . . TRBV20-1 CSARVQGGNTIYF TGCAGTGCTAGAGTACAGGGAGGAAACACCATATATTTT
TRBJ1-5 . few TRBV3-1 CASSQDWGSNQPQHF TGTGCCAGCAGCCAAGACTGGGGTAGCAATCAGCCCCAGCATTTT
TRBJ2-7 TRBD2 . TRBV7-9 CASSLEREGGEQYF TGCGCCAGCAGCTTGGAGCGGGAAGGTGGCGAGCAGTACTTC
TRBJ1-1 . many TRBV16 CASSQSGGTEAFF TGCGCCAGCAGCCAGAGTGGGGGCACTGAAGCTTTCTTT
TRBJ2-6 . few TRBV28 CASTPRGDQRANVLTF TGTGCCAGCACCCCTAGGGGGGATCAAAGGGCCAACGTCCTGACTTTC
TRBJ1-5 TRBD1 once TRBV12-3/TRBV12-4 CASRLDRVNQPQHF TGTGCCAGCAGATTGGACAGGGTCAATCAGCCCCAGCATTTT
TRBJ1-3 . few TRBV20-1 CSATSFGGAGNTIYF TGCAGTGCTACAAGCTTCGGAGGGGCTGGAAACACCATATATTTT
TRBJ1-2 TRBD1 . TRBV5-1 CASSLGGQGLYGYTF TGCGCCAGCAGCTTGGGGGGACAGGGCCTCTATGGCTACACCTTC
TRBJ1-2 . many TRBV12-3/TRBV12-4 CASRIYLGGATNYGYTF TGTGCCAGCAGGATTTATTTGGGGGGCGCGACTAACTATGGCTACACCTTC
TRBJ2-7 TRBD2 . TRBV11-2 CASSLDGLAGEQYF TGTGCCAGCAGCTTAGATGGACTAGCGGGCGAGCAGTACTTC
TRBJ1-1 . . TRBV20-1 CSARDARGNGLNTEAFF TGCAGTGCTAGAGATGCTAGGGGGAATGGTTTGAACACTGAAGCTTTCTTT
TRBJ1-6 . . TRBV6-1 CASSEAQNSPLHF TGTGCCAGCAGTGAAGCGCAGAATTCACCCCTCCACTTT
TRBJ1-4 . . TRBV15 CATSRAVGARNGKLFF TGTGCCACCAGCAGAGCGGTGGGCGCGAGGAATGGAAAACTGTTTTTT
TRBJ1-5 TRBD1 . TRBV18 CASSRDRGQTQPQHF TGTGCCAGCTCACGAGACAGGGGGCAGACTCAGCCCCAGCATTTT
TRBJ1-2 TRBD1 . TRBV27 CASTTTGGRGYTF TGTGCCAGCACCACAACAGGGGGCCGAGGCTACACCTTC
TRBJ1-2 . many TRBV28 CASSSYRRQGLNYGYTF TGTGCCAGCAGTTCTTATCGACGGCAGGGCCTAAACTATGGCTACACCTTC
TRBJ2-7 . few TRBV28 CASNPRGGTYEQYF TGTGCCAGCAACCCACGTGGCGGGACCTACGAGCAGTACTTC
TRBJ2-7 TRBD1 many TRBV12-3/TRBV12-4 CASSATSGQGEAVQYF TGTGCCAGCAGTGCTACTTCGGGACAGGGGGAAGCGGTGCAGTACTTC
TRBJ1-2 . few TRBV5-1 CASSLVSNPGGYTF TGCGCCAGCAGCTTGGTCTCCAACCCAGGAGGCTACACCTTC
TRBJ2-2 . . TRBV5-1 CASSSTPTGATGELFF TGCGCCAGCAGCTCCACTCCTACAGGTGCTACCGGGGAGCTGTTTTTT
TRBJ1-1 . few TRBV5-1 CASSLDWMVRNTEAFF TGCGCCAGCAGCTTGGATTGGATGGTGAGGAACACTGAAGCTTTCTTT
TRBJ1-2 TRBD1 . TRBV11-2 CASSPTGGSEGYTF TGTGCCAGCAGCCCGACAGGGGGTTCGGAGGGCTACACCTTC
TRBJ1-1 TRBD1 few TRBV5-1 CASSSPRQGVEAFF TGCGCCAGCAGCTCCCCGCGACAGGGAGTTGAAGCTTTCTTT
TRBJ2-7 . . TRBV7-3 CASRFPTGPYEQYF TGTGCCAGCAGATTTCCTACAGGGCCCTACGAGCAGTACTTC
TRBJ1-2 TRBD1 . TRBV20-1 CSARSGQGDYGYTF TGCAGTGCTAGGAGTGGGCAGGGGGATTATGGCTACACCTTC
TRBJ1-5 . . TRBV19 CASSILSLGVLAQHF TGTGCCAGTAGTATATTGAGTCTTGGGGTTTTAGCCCAGCATTTT
TRBJ1-1 . . TRBV6-1 CASRAGGLRGGNTEAFF TGTGCCAGCAGGGCCGGGGGGCTCAGGGGTGGGAACACTGAAGCTTTCTTT
TRBJ1-5 . few TRBV7-9 CASSLGDPYSNQPQHF TGTGCCAGCAGCTTAGGCGACCCCTATAGCAATCAGCCCCAGCATTTT
TRBJ1-2 . few TRBV3-1 CASSQDGTGLYGYTF TGTGCCAGCAGCCAAGACGGCACAGGCCTCTATGGCTACACCTTC
TRBJ2-7 . many TRBV12-3/TRBV12-4 CASNRLENEQYF TGTGCCAGCAATAGACTAGAAAACGAGCAGTACTTC
TRBJ2-5 . few TRBV20-1 CSAREGEGPETQYF TGCAGTGCTAGAGAGGGAGAGGGACCGGAGACCCAGTACTTC